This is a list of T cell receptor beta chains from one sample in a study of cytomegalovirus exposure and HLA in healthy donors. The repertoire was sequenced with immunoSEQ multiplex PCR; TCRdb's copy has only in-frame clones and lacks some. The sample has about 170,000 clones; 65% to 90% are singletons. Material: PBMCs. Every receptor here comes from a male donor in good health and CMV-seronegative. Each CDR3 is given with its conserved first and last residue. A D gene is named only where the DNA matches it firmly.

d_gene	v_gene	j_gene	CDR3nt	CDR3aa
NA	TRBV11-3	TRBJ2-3	TGTGCCAGCAGCTTGGGTCTTGGGGCCACAGATACGCAGTATTTT	CASSLGLGATDTQYF
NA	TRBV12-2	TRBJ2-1	TGTGCAAGTCGCTTAACGTGTCCGGGGGGCGGGAACAATGAGCAGTTCTTC	CASRLTCPGGGNNEQFF
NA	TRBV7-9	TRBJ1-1	TGTGCCAGCAGCTCGTCAGTGTGGACGGGGAGGGATGTGAACACTGAAGCTTTCTTT	CASSSSVWTGRDVNTEAFF
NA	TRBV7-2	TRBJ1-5	TGTGCCAGCAGCTTGGCTTGGACAGCAAATCAGCCCCAGCATTTT	CASSLAWTANQPQHF
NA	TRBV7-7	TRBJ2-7	TGTGCTAGCAGCCCCATCGAGGGTTCCCCTTACGAGCAGTACTTC	CASSPIEGSPYEQYF
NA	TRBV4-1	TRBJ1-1	TGCGCCAGCAGCCAAGGTACGCGGTTATCCAAGGCTTTCTTT	CASSQGTRLSKAFF
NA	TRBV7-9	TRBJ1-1	TGTGCCAGCGCGTGGAGCGGGACCGGGCGTGAAGCTTTCTTT	CASAWSGTGREAFF
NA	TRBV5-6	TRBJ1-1	TGTGCCAGCAGCTTTGGGGGAGGGGACACTGAAGCTTTCTTT	CASSFGGGDTEAFF
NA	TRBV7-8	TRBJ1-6	TGTGCCAGCAGCTTAGCAGCAGGGCTGGATTCACCCCTCCACTTT	CASSLAAGLDSPLHF
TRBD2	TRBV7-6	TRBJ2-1	TGTGCCAGCAGCCGGAGCGGGGGGGACAATGAGCAGTTCTTC	CASSRSGGDNEQFF
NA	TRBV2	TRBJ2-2	TGTGCCAGCAGTGAAACCCGGGGAGCCGGGGAGCTGTTTTTT	CASSETRGAGELFF